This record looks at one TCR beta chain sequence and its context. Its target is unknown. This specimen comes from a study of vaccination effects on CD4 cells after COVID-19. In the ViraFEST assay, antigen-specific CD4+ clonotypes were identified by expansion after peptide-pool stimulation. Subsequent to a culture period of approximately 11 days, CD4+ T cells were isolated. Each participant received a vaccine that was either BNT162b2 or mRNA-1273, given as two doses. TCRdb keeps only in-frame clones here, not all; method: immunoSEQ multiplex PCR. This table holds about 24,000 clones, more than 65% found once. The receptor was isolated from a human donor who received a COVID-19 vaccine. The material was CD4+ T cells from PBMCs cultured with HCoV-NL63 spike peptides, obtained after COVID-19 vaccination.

CDR3 in DNA: TGCGCCAGCAGCGACGGGACAGGGGCCCAAGAGACCCAGTACTTC. The encoded protein is CASSDGTGAQETQYF. The V gene is TRBV10-1, the J gene TRBJ2-5; 10 nucleotides agree with TRBD1. V shed 6 bases and J 1 base; nucleotides not matched to a gene: 5. Looked up from germline, CDR1 is WNHNN and CDR2 is SYGVQD (reference sequence). The CDR3 extends over 15 amino acids.